This section outlines one T cell receptor (beta chain) sequence together with its context. The antigen remains undetermined. The CDR3 is made up of 13 amino acids. Germline V CDR1 and CDR2: MDHEN, SYDVKM. The ends were cut back, 6 bases at V and 2 bases at J, with 10 bases in the middle. Patients were all untreated before their thyroid surgery. Authors' methods: The study built a papillary thyroid cancer distant-metastasis classifier from CDR3 differences across clinicopathological groups. TCRdb re-called clones via MiXCR from the PCR reads. These V and J calls are TCRdb output, not the study's own analysis. The data hold about 35,000 clones, with 30% to 40% observed a single time. The sample originates from a study of metastatic and nonmetastatic thyroid tumors. At the level of the study: Where malignant and benign thyroid patients were concerned, repertoires were compared across blood and tumor or nodule tissue.

Notes on the study in general: For both blood and tumor, malignant thyroid tumors reportedly showed significantly higher TCR beta diversity than benign nodules did.

The chain links TRBV28 to TRBJ1-2; D uncertain. This TCR was sampled from a female donor with papillary thyroid cancer or a benign thyroid nodule (not recorded which). Some clones in this sample may be carry-over from other donors' samples. Material: tumor tissue. The CDR3: CASREEANYGYTF. DNA for the CDR3: TGTGCCAGCAGAGAGGAGGCGAACTATGGCTACACCTTC.